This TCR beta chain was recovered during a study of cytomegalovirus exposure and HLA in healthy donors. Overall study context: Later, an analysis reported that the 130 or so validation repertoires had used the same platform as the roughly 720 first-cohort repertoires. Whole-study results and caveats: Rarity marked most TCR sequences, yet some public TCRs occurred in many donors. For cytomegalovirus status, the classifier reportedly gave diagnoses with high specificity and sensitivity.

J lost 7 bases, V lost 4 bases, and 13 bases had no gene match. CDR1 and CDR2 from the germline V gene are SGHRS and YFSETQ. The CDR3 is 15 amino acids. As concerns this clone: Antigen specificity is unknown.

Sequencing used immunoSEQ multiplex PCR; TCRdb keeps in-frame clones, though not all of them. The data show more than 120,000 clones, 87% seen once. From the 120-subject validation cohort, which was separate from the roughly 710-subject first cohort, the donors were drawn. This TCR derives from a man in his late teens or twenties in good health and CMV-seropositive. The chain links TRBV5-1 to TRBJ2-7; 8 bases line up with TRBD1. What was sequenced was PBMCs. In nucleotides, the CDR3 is TGCGCCAGCAGCCGCCCGTCAGGGGGCCTTGGAGAGCAGTACTTC. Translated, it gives CASSRPSGGLGEQYF.